The 25 T cell receptor beta chains below all came from one sample that was sequenced in a study of T cells after posttransplantation cyclophosphamide. Clones were read by immunoSEQ multiplex PCR, and TCRdb kept only the in-frame ones, dropping some. Among around 5,000 clones, about 80% were seen once, and the ten largest hold 34%. A marrow graft followed busulfan-fludarabine conditioning, with cyclophosphamide on days +3 and +4. Sequencing was performed on PBMCs, taken after allogeneic stem cell transplant with posttransplant cyclophosphamide. The receptor source for this set is a male patient over 55 who received an allogeneic stem cell transplant from an unrelated donor, was CMV-positive, and had no GVHD. Some T cells may trace back to the graft donor.

V and J are TRBV30 and TRBJ1-2; D is perhaps TRBD1 (6 bases). Germline V gives CDR1 GTSNPN, CDR2 SVGIG (reference sequence). The V and J ends lost 4 bases and 8 bases respectively, with 20 bases between them. The CDR3 sequence is 14 residues long. In DNA, the CDR3 is TGTGCCTGGACGGGAAAAGACAGGCCAGGCGGCTACACCTTC. Translation: CAWTGKDRPGGYTF.

The chain links TRBV28 to TRBJ1-1, with a weak D call TRBD1 (6 bases). Trimming stripped 11 bases from V and 3 bases from J, with 13 bases between. Germline CDR1 reads MDHEN; CDR2 reads SYDVKM. The CDR3 runs to 12 residues. The CDR3: CAVRGGYTEAFF. The CDR3 DNA reads TGTGCCGTCAGAGGGGGTTACACTGAAGCTTTCTTT.

The V and J genes are TRBV7-9 and TRBJ2-5, with D possibly TRBD2 on 5 matching bases. This CDR3 is built from 12 residues. Between the trimmed V and J ends, which lost 3 bases and 7 bases, there was a span of 9 bases. Germline V gives CDR1 SEHNR, CDR2 FQNEAQ (reference sequence). CDR3 loop: CASSFAGGTQYF. DNA of the CDR3: TGTGCCAGCAGCTTCGCAGGAGGGACCCAGTACTTC.

This clone was seen just once. The V call is TRBV10-3, the J call TRBJ2-3; D gene unclear. Trimming took off 3 bases at V and 6 bases at J, with 13 bases between the two ends. CDR3 length equals 14 residues. Germline CDR1 and CDR2: ENHRY and SYGVKD. The CDR3 bases are TGTGCCATCAGTGATCGTCCTAATGAGGATACGCAGTATTTT. It codes for CAISDRPNEDTQYF.

As for this clone: The identical CDR3 is also encoded by other nucleotide sequences in the sample. The chain joins TRBV6-5 to TRBJ2-1, with 13 bases identical to TRBD2. The germline CDR1 and CDR2 sequences are MNHEY and SVGAGI. There are 15 residues in the CDR3. With 6 bases clipped from V and 7 bases from J, the junction kept 6 bases outside the gene matches. CDR3 amino acids: CASRTLAGGNNEQFF. CDR3 DNA: TGTGCCAGCAGAACACTAGCGGGGGGGAATAATGAGCAGTTCTTC.

The rearrangement joins TRBV7-6 to TRBJ2-7, with 8 bases matching TRBD1. CDR1 SGHVS and CDR2 FNYEAQ come from the germline V gene. CDR3 size: 15 residues. V shed 5 bases and J 2 bases; nucleotides not matched to a gene: 8. The CDR3 spells CASSPRRQGTYEQYF. DNA of the CDR3: TGTGCCAGCAGCCCCAGGAGACAGGGGACCTACGAGCAGTACTTC. Using reference TRBV7-6 and TRBJ2-7 for the parts outside the CDR3, the full variable domain is GAGVSQSPRYKVTKRGQDVALRCDPISGHVSLYWYRQALGQGPEFLTYFNYEAQQDKSGLPNDRFSAERPEGSISTLTIQRTEQRDSAMYRCASSPRRQGTYEQYFGPGTRLTVT.

CDR3 nucleotides: TGTGCCAGCTCACCAATCGGGACAGGGATCTCTGAAGCTTTCTTT. This gives the protein CASSPIGTGISEAFF. V and J are TRBV18 and TRBJ1-1; 9 nucleotides align to TRBD1. There are 15 residues in the CDR3. Germline CDR1 is KGHSH and CDR2 is LQKENI. V gave up 2 bases and J gave up 6 bases; unmatched junction bases: 7.

The chain is built from TRBV6-1 and TRBJ1-2; D unclear. Trimming left V 2 bases short and J 8 bases short, with 18 bases between. The CDR3 loop spans 15 amino acids. Germline V gene sequence: CDR1 MNHNS, CDR2 SASEGT. CDR3 sequence: CASSEIPRSPQGYTF. CDR3 DNA: TGTGCCAGCAGTGAAATCCCGCGGTCTCCTCAGGGCTACACCTTC.

V usage is TRBV9 and J usage is TRBJ2-3, with 11 bases matching TRBD2. The CDR3 runs to 15 residues. After removal of 3 bases from V and 6 bases from J, the junction contained 6 bases not matched to a gene. Germline loops: CDR1 SGDLS, CDR2 YYNGEE. CDR3 amino acids: CASSAGTSGADTQYF. The CDR3 DNA follows: TGTGCCAGCAGCGCCGGGACTAGCGGAGCTGATACGCAGTATTTT.

This rearrangement joins TRBV19 to TRBJ1-2, with D maybe TRBD1 (6 bases). Trimming removed 9 bases at V and 2 bases at J, with 13 bases between. The length of the CDR3 is 13 residues. Germline lookup yields CDR1 LNHDA and CDR2 SQIVND (reference sequence). This CDR3 reads CASNREGNYGYTF. The CDR3 region has the DNA TGTGCCAGCAACAGGGAGGGCAACTATGGCTACACCTTC.

This clone was seen only once. The chain combines TRBV28 with TRBJ2-7; 7 positions match TRBD1. CDR3 length: 16 residues. V lost 6 bases to trimming and J lost 6 bases; unmatched junction nucleotides: 17. Germline V gives CDR1 MDHEN, CDR2 SYDVKM. CDR3 residues: CASSLPVPTGPLEQYF. CDR3 DNA sequence: TGTGCCAGCAGCCTCCCTGTACCGACAGGGCCCCTCGAGCAGTACTTC. The complete variable domain, with remaining parts taken from reference TRBV28 and TRBJ2-7, reads DVKVTQSSRYLVKRTGEKVFLECVQDMDHENMFWYRQDPGLGLRLIYFSYDVKMKEKGDIPEGYSVSREKKERFSLILESASTNQTSMYLCASSLPVPTGPLEQYFGPGTRLTVT.

The J gene is TRBJ2-6, the V gene TRBV5-4, with 12 positions matching TRBD1. The CDR3 spans 19 residues. V shed 4 bases, J shed 1 base, and the junction held 9 bases outside the gene matches. Germline-derived CDR1 and CDR2 are SGHNT and YYREEE (reference sequence). CDR3: CASSPGTGGGSSGANVLTF. The CDR3 coding sequence is TGTGCCAGCAGCCCCGGGACAGGGGGCGGCTCTTCTGGGGCCAACGTCCTGACTTTC.

The chain employs TRBV18 and TRBJ2-2; TRBD1 matches 11 bases. The CDR3 runs 16 residues. Looked up from germline, CDR1 is KGHSH and CDR2 is LQKENI. Trimming at V came to 5 bases and at J to 4 bases, leaving 6 bases not matched to a gene. The CDR3 region has the DNA TGTGCCAGCTCAACTGGACAGGGGGCGATCACCGGGGAGCTGTTTTTT. It translates to CASSTGQGAITGELFF.

The chain recombines TRBV6-5 with TRBJ1-5, with D possibly matching TRBD1 (6 bases). Germline V CDR1 and CDR2: MNHEY, SVGAGI. This CDR3 has 15 residues. V was pared by 5 bases and J by 0 bases, with 11 bases between. CDR3 residues: CASSRQAYSNQPQHF. DNA for the CDR3: TGTGCCAGCAGTCGACAGGCATATAGCAATCAGCCCCAGCATTTT.

DNA of the CDR3: TGTGCCATCAGTGAGTCAGTAAAGGCGGCAGAATACGAGCAGTACTTC. Its protein is CAISESVKAAEYEQYF. The chain joins TRBV10-3 to TRBJ2-7; D is ambiguous. Trimming removed 0 bases at V and 4 bases at J, with 16 bases between. The CDR3 consists of 16 residues. The germline CDR1 and CDR2 sequences are ENHRY and SYGVKD.

The chain is built from TRBV6-1 and TRBJ2-2; TRBD2 might be the D (5 bases). Trimming removed 7 bases from V and 6 bases from J, with 15 bases in between. Per the germline V gene, CDR1 is MNHNS and CDR2 is SASEGT. This CDR3 is built from 14 residues. The CDR3, as DNA: TGTGCCAGCACTATCACCGGGGATTCCGGGGAGCTGTTTTTT. It encodes CASTITGDSGELFF.

The CDR3 sequence is CASSIVPYEQFF. In nucleotides, the CDR3 is TGTGCCAGTAGTATAGTTCCCTATGAGCAGTTCTTC. The chain links TRBV19 to TRBJ2-1; D not resolved. The CDR3 sequence is 12 residues long. V lost 1 base to trimming and J lost 8 bases, with 6 bases between them. CDR1 and CDR2 (germline): LNHDA, SQIVND (reference sequence).

This sequence joins TRBV6-1 and TRBJ2-5, with 7 positions matching TRBD2. The CDR3 contains 15 residues. The trim removed 5 bases at V and 5 bases at J, leaving 11 bases unmatched. CDR1 MNHNS and CDR2 SASEGT come from the germline V gene. The CDR3 loop reads CASSPLTSAGETQYF. CDR3 nucleotide sequence: TGTGCCAGCAGTCCCCTCACTAGCGCAGGGGAGACCCAGTACTTC.

This clone has just a few counts. The chain joins TRBV5-6 to TRBJ2-1, with D unresolved. The germline CDR1 and CDR2 sequences are SGHDT and YYEEEE. CDR3 size: 11 residues. V lost 3 bases to trimming and J lost 8 bases, with 6 bases between them. CDR3 nucleotide sequence: TGTGCCAGCAGCTACGAGGATGAGCAGTTCTTC. Translating gives CASSYEDEQFF.

This clone turned up a few times. The same CDR3 can be traced to other DNA sequences in this sample. The genes are TRBV28 and TRBJ1-1, with TRBD1 identical over 8 bases. There are 20 residues in the CDR3. The ends lost 5 bases at V and 2 bases at J; junction bases unmatched: 22. Germline V CDR1 and CDR2: MDHEN, SYDVKM. CDR3 in DNA: TGTGCCAGCAGTCCATACCCCCTACAGGGGGGCGATAATCTTAACACTGAAGCTTTCTTT. This codes for CASSPYPLQGGDNLNTEAFF.

The CDR3 DNA reads as TGTGCCAGCACCCCTCAAGGAGGAAACACTGAAGCTTTCTTT. It specifies CASTPQGGNTEAFF. The rearrangement joins TRBV2 to TRBJ1-1; D unclear. CDR3 length: 14 amino acids. Germline V lookup: CDR1 SNHLY, CDR2 FYNNEI. Trimming took off 7 bases at V and 2 bases at J, with 14 bases between the two ends.

CDR3 protein: CASSPLAGTHGYTF. The CDR3 region has the DNA TGTGCCAGCAGTCCCTTGGCAGGAACCCATGGCTACACCTTC. The V and J genes are TRBV28 and TRBJ1-2; D gene ambiguous. V was cut by 5 bases and J by 6 bases, with 16 bases left in between. The V gene's germline CDR1 is MDHEN and CDR2 SYDVKM. The CDR3 contains 14 residues.

The V call is TRBV15, the J call TRBJ1-4, with a possible D match to TRBD1 (5 bases). This CDR3 is 13 amino acids long. Germline CDR1 and CDR2: LNHNV and YYDKDF (reference sequence). V dropped 4 bases and J dropped 7 bases, with 10 bases sitting between them. CDR3 nucleotides: TGTGCCACCAGCAAAGGGAGGGGTGAAAAACTGTTTTTT. Protein: CATSKGRGEKLFF.

By frequency in the sample, this clone is large. V usage is TRBV12-5 and J usage is TRBJ2-1; no clear D. The CDR3 sequence is 15 residues long. Germline loops: CDR1 LGHNT, CDR2 FRNRAP. Trimming left V 3 bases short and J 2 bases short, with 11 bases between. The CDR3: CASGLEADPYNEQFF. The CDR3 DNA sequence: TGTGCTAGTGGTTTAGAGGCAGACCCCTACAATGAGCAGTTCTTC.

There are a few counts of this clone. This chain connects TRBV27 to TRBJ2-3; TRBD2 is a possible D gene (5 bases). Germline V gene data show CDR1 as MNHEY and CDR2 as SMNVEV (reference sequence). V was trimmed by 7 bases and J by 3 bases, leaving 17 bases between them. This CDR3 region has 15 residues. CDR3 bases: TGTGCCAGCACTATTCGGGCTAGCTCAACAGATACGCAGTATTTT. Translation gives CASTIRASSTDTQYF.